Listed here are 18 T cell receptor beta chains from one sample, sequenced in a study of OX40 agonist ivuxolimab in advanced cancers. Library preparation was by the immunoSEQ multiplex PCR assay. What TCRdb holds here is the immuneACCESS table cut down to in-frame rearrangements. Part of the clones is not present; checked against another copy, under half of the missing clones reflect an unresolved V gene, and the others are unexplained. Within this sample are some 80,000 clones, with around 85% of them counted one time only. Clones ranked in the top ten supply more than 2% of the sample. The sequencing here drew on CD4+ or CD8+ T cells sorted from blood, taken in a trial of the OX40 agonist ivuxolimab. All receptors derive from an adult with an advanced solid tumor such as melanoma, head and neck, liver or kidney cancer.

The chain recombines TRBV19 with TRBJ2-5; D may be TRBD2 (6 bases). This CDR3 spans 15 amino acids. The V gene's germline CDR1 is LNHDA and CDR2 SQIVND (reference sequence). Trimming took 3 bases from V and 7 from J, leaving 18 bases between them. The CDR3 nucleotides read TGTGCCAGTAGTATTGGGGTTGGTACAGCGGGGACCCAGTACTTC. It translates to CASSIGVGTAGTQYF.

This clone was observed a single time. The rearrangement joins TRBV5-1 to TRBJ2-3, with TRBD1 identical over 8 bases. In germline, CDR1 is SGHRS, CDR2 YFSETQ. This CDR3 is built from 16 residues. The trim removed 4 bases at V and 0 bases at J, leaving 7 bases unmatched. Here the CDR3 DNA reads TGCGCCAGCAGCCCAGGGGGACAGGCCAGCACAGATACGCAGTATTTT. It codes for CASSPGGQASTDTQYF. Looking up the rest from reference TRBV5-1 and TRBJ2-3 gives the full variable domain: KAGVTQTPRYLIKTRGQQVTLSCSPISGHRSVSWYQQTPGQGLQFLFEYFSETQRNKGNFPGRFSGRQFSNSRSEMNVSTLELGDSALYLCASSPGGQASTDTQYFGPGTRLTVL.

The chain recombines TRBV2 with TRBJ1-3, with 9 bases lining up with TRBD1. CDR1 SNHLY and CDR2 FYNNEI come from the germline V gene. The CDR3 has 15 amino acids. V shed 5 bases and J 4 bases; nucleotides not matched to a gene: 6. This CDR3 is CASSPTGGSGNTIYF. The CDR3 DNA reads TGTGCCAGCAGTCCGACAGGGGGATCCGGAAACACCATATATTTT.

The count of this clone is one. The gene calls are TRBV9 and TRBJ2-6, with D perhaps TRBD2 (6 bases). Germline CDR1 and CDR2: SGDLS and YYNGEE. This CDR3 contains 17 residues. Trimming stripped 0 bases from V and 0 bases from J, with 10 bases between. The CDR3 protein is CASSVAGVSSGANVLTF. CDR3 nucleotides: TGTGCCAGCAGCGTAGCGGGGGTCAGCTCTGGGGCCAACGTCCTGACTTTC.

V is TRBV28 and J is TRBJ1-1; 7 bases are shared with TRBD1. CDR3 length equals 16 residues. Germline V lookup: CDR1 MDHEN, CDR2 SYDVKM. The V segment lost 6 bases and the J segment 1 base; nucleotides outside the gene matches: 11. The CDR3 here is CASSWDSRGANTEAFF. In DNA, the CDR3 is TGTGCCAGCAGCTGGGACAGCCGGGGAGCGAACACTGAAGCTTTCTTT.

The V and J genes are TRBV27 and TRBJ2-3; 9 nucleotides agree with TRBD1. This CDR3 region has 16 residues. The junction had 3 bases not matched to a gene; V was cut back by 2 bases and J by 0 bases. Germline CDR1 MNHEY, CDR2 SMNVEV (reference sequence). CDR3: CASSLRGQGSTDTQYF. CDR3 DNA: TGTGCCAGCAGTTTACGTGGACAGGGGAGCACAGATACGCAGTATTTT.

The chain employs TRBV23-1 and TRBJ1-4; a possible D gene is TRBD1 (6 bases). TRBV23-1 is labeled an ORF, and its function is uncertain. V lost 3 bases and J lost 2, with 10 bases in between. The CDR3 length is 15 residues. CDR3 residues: CASSHPGATNEKLFF. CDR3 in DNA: TGCGCCAGCAGTCACCCAGGGGCTACTAATGAAAAACTGTTTTTT.

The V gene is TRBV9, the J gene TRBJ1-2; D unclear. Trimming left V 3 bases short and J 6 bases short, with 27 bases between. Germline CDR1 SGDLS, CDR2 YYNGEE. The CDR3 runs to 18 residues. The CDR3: CASSDAGSSTVYVDGYTF. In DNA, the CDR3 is TGTGCCAGCAGCGATGCGGGCTCGAGCACGGTCTATGTGGATGGCTACACCTTC.

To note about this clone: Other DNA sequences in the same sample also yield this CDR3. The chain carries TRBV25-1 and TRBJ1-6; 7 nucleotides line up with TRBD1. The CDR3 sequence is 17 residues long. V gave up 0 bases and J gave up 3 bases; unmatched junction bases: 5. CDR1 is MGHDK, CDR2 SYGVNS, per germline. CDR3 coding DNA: TGTGCCAGCAGTGAATATAAAGGGGGCAACTATAATTCACCCCTCCACTTT. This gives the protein CASSEYKGGNYNSPLHF.

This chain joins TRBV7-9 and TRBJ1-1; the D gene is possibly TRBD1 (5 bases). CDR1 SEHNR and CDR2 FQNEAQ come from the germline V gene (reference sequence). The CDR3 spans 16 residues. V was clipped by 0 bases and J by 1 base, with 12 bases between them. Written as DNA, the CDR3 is TGTGCCAGCAGCTTAGCGTGGCGACAGCCGAACACTGAAGCTTTCTTT. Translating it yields CASSLAWRQPNTEAFF.

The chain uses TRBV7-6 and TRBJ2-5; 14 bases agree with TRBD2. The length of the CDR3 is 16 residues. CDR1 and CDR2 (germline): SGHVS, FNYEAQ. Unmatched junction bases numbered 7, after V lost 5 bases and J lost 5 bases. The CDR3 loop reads CASSDRLAGGRETQYF. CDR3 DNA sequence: TGTGCCAGCAGCGATCGACTAGCGGGGGGGCGGGAGACCCAGTACTTC. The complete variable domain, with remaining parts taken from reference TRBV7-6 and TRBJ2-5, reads GAGVSQSPRYKVTKRGQDVALRCDPISGHVSLYWYRQALGQGPEFLTYFNYEAQQDKSGLPNDRFSAERPEGSISTLTIQRTEQRDSAMYRCASSDRLAGGRETQYFGPGTRLLVL.

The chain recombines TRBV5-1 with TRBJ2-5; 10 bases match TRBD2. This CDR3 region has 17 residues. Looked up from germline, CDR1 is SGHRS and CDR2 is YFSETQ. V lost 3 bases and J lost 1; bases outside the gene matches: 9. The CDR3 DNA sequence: TGCGCCAGCAGCTCCGGACTAGCGGCGAATCTCCAAGAGACCCAGTACTTC. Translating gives CASSSGLAANLQETQYF.

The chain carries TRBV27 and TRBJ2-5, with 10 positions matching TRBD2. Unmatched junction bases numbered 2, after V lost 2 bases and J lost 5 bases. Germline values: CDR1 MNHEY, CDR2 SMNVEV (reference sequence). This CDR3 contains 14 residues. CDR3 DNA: TGTGCCAGCAGTTTACAAGCGGGGGGGGAGACCCAGTACTTC. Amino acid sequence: CASSLQAGGETQYF.

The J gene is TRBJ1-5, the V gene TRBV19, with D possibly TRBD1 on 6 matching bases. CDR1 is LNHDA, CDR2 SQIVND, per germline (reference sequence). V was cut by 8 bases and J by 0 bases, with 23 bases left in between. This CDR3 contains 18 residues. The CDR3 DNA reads TGTGCCAGTGCCCCGGGCGGACAGCGCACAACTAGCAATCAGCCCCAGCATTTT. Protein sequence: CASAPGGQRTTSNQPQHF.

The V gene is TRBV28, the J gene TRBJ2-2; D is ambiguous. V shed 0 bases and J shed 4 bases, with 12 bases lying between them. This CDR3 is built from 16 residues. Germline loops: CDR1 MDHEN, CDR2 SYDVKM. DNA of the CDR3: TGTGCCAGCAGTTTATGGGCAGTACCACCCACCGGGGAGCTGTTTTTT. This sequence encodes CASSLWAVPPTGELFF.

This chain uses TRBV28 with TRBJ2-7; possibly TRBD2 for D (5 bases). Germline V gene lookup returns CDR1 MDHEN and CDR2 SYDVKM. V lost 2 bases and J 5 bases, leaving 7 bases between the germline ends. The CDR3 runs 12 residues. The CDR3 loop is CASSLPRDEQYF. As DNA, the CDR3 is TGTGCCAGCAGTTTACCGAGGGACGAGCAGTACTTC.

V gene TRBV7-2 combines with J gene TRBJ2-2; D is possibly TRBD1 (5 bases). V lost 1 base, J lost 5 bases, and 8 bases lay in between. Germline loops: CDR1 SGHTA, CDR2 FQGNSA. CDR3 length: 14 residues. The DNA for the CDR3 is TGTGCCAGCAGCTTAGGGGGCTGGACCGGGGAGCTGTTTTTT. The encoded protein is CASSLGGWTGELFF. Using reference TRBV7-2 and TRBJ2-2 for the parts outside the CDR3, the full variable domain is GAGVSQSPSNKVTEKGKDVELRCDPISGHTALYWYRQSLGQGLEFLIYFQGNSAPDKSGLPSDRFSAERTGGSVSTLTIQRTQQEDSAVYLCASSLGGWTGELFFGEGSRLTVL.

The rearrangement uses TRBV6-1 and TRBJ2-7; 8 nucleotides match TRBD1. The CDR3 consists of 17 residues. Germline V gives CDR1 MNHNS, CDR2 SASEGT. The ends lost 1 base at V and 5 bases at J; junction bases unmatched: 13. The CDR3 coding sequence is TGTGCCAGCAGTGAAGGGCTTATCTGGGCAGGGGGCCACGAGCAGTACTTC. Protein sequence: CASSEGLIWAGGHEQYF.